This TCR beta chain was sequenced for a study of blood T cell repertoires in COVID-19. This CDR3 is 16 amino acids long. Germline V CDR1 and CDR2: LNHNV, YYDKDF (reference sequence). The J segment lost 7 bases and the V segment lost 0 bases, leaving 8 bases of the junction unmatched. Some clones are missing from TCRdb's copy, which holds only in-frame ones; the method was immunoSEQ multiplex PCR. Among a few hundred thousand clones listed, over 80% were seen once. Individuals drawn from under 30 US areas were about 18 to 89 years old. V gene TRBV15 combines with J gene TRBJ2-2; 7 bases line up with TRBD1. The clonotype was recovered from a human donor in a cohort exposed to, infected with or recovered from COVID-19 (not recorded which). The donor label of this sample is uncertain. The specimen sequenced was PBMCs or T cells enriched from blood (not recorded which). The CDR3 sequence is CATSRDGQGEIGELFF. CDR3 in DNA: TGTGCCACCAGCAGAGATGGCCAGGGGGAAATCGGGGAGCTGTTTTTT.